This T cell receptor (beta chain) was observed in a study of technical replicates of blood from a handful of donors (dated by TCRdb to the late 2010s). This clone was seen just once. The antigen it recognizes is unknown. Per-nucleotide qualities are absent, and no much larger clonotype sits a single base away. From the germline V gene, CDR1 is SGHDN and CDR2 is FVKESK. The CDR3 runs 19 residues from the cysteine to the phenylalanine. Left in the record is the CDR3 DNA by itself, 57 bases read in frame from the first base. Germline trimming amounts to 2 bases on V and 2 bases on J, with 14 as the count of junction bases outside the gene matches. The library came from the immunoSEQ multiplex PCR assay. TCRdb took over this immuneACCESS table, retaining in-frame rearrangements with V and J assigned. Such tables are incomplete; in checked studies, under half of the missing clones stem from an unresolved V gene, and the remainder is unexplained. The sample table contains more than 90,000 clones; only one count was recorded for nearly 97% of them. Clones ranked in the top ten supply approximately 0.22% of the sample.

This sequence originates from a human donor in good health. Sequenced: T cells isolated from PBMCs. Here the chain combines TRBV14 and TRBJ2-5, and 10 junction bases match TRBD2. Here the CDR3 is given as CASSQIYSRGLAKQETQYF. In nucleotide form, the sequence is TGTGCCAGCAGCCAAATTTATTCGAGGGGACTAGCGAAGCAAGAGACCCAGTACTTC.